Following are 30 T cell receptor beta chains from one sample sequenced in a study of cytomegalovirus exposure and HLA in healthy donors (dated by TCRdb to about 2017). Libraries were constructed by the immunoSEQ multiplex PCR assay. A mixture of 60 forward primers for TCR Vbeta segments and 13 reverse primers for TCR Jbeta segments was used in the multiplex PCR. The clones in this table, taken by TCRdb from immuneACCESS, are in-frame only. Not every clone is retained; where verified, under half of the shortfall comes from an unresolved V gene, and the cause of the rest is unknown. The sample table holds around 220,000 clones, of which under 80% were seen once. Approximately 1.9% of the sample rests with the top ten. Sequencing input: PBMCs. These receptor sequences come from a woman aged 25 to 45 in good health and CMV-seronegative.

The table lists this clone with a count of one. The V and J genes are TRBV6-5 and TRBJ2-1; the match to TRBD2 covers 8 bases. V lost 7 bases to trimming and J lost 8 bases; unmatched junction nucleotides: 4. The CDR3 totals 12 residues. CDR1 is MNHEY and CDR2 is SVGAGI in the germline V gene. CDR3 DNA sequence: TGTGCCAGCAAAGCGGGAGCCCATGAGCAGTTCTTC. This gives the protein CASKAGAHEQFF.

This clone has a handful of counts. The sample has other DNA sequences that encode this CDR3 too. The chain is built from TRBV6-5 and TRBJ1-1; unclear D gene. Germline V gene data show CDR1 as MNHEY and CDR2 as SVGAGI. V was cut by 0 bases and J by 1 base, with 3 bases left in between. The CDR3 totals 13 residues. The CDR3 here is CASSYSRNTEAFF. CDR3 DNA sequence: TGTGCCAGCAGTTACTCGCGGAACACTGAAGCTTTCTTT.

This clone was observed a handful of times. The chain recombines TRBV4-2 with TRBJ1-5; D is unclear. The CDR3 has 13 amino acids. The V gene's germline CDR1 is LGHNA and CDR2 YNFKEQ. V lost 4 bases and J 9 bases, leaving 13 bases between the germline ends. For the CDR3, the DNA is TGTGCCAGCAGCCTCGATCCCGCGGCGCCCCAGCATTTT. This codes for CASSLDPAAPQHF.

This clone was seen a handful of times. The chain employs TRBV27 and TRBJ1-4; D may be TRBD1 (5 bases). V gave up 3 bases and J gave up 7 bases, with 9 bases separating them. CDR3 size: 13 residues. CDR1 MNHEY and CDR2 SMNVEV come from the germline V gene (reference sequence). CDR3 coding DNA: TGTGCCAGCAGTTTTTCAGGGTTTGAAAAACTGTTTTTT. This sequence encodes CASSFSGFEKLFF.

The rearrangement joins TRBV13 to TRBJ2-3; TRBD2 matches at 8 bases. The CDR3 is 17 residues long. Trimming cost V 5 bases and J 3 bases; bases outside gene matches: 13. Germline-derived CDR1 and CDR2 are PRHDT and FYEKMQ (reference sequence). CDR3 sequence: CASSPGLGGRWTDTQYF. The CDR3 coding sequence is TGTGCCAGCAGCCCAGGTTTAGGCGGGAGGTGGACAGATACGCAGTATTTT.

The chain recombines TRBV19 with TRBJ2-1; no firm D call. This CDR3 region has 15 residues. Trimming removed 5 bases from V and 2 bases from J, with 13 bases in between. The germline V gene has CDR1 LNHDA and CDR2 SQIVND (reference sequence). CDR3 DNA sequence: TGTGCCAGTAGTCTCTTGGCCTCCCCCTACAATGAGCAGTTCTTC. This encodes CASSLLASPYNEQFF.

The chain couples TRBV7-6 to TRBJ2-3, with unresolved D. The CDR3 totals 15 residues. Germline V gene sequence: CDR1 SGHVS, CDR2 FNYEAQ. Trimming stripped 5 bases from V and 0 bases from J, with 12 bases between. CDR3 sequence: CASSPRPTSTDTQYF. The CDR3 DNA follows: TGTGCCAGCAGCCCGAGGCCAACTAGCACAGATACGCAGTATTTT.

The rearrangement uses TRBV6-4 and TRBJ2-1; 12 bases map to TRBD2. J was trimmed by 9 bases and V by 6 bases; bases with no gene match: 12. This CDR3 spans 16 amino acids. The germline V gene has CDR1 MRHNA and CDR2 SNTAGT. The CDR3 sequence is CASSPSLAGGGGEQFF. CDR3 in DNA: TGTGCCAGCAGCCCCTCCCTAGCGGGGGGGGGTGGTGAGCAGTTCTTC.

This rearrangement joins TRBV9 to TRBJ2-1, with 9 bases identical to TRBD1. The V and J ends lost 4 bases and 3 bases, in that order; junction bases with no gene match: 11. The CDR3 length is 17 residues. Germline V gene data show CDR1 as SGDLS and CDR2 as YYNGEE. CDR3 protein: CASSPKQGAGVYNEQFF. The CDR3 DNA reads TGTGCCAGCAGCCCAAAACAGGGGGCGGGAGTCTACAATGAGCAGTTCTTC.

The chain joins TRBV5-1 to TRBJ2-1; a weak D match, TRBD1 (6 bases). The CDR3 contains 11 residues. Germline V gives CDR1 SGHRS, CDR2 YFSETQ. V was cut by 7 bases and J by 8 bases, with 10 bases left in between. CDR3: CASQGFYEQFF. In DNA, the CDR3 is TGCGCCAGCCAGGGGTTTTATGAGCAGTTCTTC. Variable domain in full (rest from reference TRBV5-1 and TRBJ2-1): KAGVTQTPRYLIKTRGQQVTLSCSPISGHRSVSWYQQTPGQGLQFLFEYFSETQRNKGNFPGRFSGRQFSNSRSEMNVSTLELGDSALYLCASQGFYEQFFGPGTRLTVL.

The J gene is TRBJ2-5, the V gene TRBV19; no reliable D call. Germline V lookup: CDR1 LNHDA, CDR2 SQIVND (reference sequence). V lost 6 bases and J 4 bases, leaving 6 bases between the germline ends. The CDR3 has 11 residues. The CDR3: CASRIGETQYF. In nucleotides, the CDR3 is TGTGCCAGTAGGATCGGAGAGACCCAGTACTTC.

Written as DNA, the CDR3 is TGTGCCAGCGACGCAGGGTTTTCGAACACTGAAGCTTTCTTT. It yields the protein CASDAGFSNTEAFF. The chain links TRBV7-9 to TRBJ1-1, with D perhaps matching TRBD1 (5 bases). Germline V lookup: CDR1 SEHNR, CDR2 FQNEAQ (reference sequence). With 8 bases removed from V and 1 base from J, the gap between germline ends came to 14 bases. The CDR3 sequence is 14 residues long.

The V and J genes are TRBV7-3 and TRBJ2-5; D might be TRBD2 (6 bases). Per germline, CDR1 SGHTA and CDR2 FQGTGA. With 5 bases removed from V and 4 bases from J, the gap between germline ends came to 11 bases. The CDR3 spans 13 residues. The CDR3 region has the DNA TGTGCCAGCAGCCGGGGGAGAGGAGAGACCCAGTACTTC. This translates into CASSRGRGETQYF. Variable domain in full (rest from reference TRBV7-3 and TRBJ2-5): GAGVSQTPSNKVTEKGKYVELRCDPISGHTALYWYRQSLGQGPEFLIYFQGTGAADDSGLPNDRFFAVRPEGSVSTLKIQRTERGDSAVYLCASSRGRGETQYFGPGTRLLVL.

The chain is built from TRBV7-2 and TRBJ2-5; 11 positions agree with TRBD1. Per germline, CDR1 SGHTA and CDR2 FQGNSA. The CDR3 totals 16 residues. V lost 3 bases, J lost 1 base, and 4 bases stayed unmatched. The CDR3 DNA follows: TGTGCCAGCAGCTTGGGACAGGGGGAACTCCAAGAGACCCAGTACTTC. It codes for CASSLGQGELQETQYF.

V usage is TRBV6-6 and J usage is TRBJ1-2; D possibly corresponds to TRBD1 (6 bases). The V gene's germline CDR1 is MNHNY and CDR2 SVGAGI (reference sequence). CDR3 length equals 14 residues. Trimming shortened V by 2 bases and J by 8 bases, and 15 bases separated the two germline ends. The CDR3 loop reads CASSYGGGREGYTF. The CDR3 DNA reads TGTGCCAGCAGTTACGGCGGGGGCCGTGAAGGCTACACCTTC.

Here the CDR3 reads CACQVNYGYTF. The CDR3 nucleotides are TGTGCCTGTCAGGTTAACTATGGCTACACCTTC. The chain carries TRBV2 and TRBJ1-2, with unresolved D. This CDR3 contains 11 residues. The germline gives CDR1 SNHLY, CDR2 FYNNEI. The V and J ends lost 11 bases and 1 base respectively, with 8 bases between them. Full variable domain (remainder filled in from reference TRBV2 and TRBJ1-2): EPEVTQTPSHQVTQMGQEVILRCVPISNHLYFYWYRQILGQKVEFLVSFYNNEISEKSEIFDDQFSVERPDGSNFTLKIRSTKLEDSAMYFCACQVNYGYTFGSGTRLTVV.

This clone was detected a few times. The CDR3: CASSFGDRVYQETQYF. CDR3 DNA sequence: TGTGCCAGCAGCTTCGGGGACAGAGTCTACCAAGAGACCCAGTACTTC. J is TRBJ2-5 and V is TRBV5-4; 7 bases are a match to TRBD1. V shed 2 bases, J shed 0 bases, and the junction held 7 bases outside the gene matches. Germline V gives CDR1 SGHNT, CDR2 YYREEE (reference sequence). The CDR3 consists of 16 residues.

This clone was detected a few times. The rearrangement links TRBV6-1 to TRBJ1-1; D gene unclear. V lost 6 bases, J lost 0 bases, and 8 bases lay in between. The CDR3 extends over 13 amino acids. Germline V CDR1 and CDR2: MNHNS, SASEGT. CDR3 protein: CASREWMNTEAFF. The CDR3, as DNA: TGTGCCAGCAGGGAGTGGATGAACACTGAAGCTTTCTTT.

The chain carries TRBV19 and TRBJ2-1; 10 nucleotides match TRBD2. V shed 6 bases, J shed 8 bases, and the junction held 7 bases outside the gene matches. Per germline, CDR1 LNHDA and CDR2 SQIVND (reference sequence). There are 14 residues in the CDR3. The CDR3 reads CASRVAGGLDEQFF. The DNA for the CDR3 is TGTGCCAGTAGGGTAGCGGGGGGTTTGGATGAGCAGTTCTTC.

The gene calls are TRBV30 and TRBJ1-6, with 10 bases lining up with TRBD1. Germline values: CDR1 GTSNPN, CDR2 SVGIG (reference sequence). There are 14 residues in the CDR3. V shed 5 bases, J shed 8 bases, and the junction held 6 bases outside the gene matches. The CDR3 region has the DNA TGTGCCTGGGCCTCCGGGACAGGGGATTCACCCCTCCACTTT. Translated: CAWASGTGDSPLHF.

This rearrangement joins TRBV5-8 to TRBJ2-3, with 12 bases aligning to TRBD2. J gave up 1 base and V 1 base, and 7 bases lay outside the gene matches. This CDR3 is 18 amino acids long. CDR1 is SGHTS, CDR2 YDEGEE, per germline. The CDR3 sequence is CASSLRLAGAGGTDTQYF. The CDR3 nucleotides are TGTGCCAGCAGCTTGAGACTAGCGGGAGCGGGGGGCACAGATACGCAGTATTTT.

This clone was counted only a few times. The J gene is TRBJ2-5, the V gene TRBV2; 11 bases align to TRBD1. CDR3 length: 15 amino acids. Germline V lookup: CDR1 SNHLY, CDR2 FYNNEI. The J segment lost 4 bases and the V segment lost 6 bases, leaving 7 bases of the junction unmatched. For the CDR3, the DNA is TGTGCCAGCAGCCTCCGGGACAGGGGGGCAGAGACCCAGTACTTC. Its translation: CASSLRDRGAETQYF. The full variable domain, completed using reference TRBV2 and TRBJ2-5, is EPEVTQTPSHQVTQMGQEVILRCVPISNHLYFYWYRQILGQKVEFLVSFYNNEISEKSEIFDDQFSVERPDGSNFTLKIRSTKLEDSAMYFCASSLRDRGAETQYFGPGTRLLVL.

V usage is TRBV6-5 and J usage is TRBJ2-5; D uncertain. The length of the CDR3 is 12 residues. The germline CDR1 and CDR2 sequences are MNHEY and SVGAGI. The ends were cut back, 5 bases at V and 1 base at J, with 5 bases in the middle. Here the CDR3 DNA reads TGTGCCAGCAGTCACACCCAAGAGACCCAGTACTTC. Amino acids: CASSHTQETQYF.

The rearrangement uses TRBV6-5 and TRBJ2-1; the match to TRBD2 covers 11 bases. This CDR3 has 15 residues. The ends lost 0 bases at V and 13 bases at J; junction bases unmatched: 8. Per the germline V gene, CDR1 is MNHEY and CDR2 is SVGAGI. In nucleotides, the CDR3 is TGTGCCAGCAGTTACTCTAGCGGGAGGGGTCGCGACCAGTTCTTC. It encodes CASSYSSGRGRDQFF.

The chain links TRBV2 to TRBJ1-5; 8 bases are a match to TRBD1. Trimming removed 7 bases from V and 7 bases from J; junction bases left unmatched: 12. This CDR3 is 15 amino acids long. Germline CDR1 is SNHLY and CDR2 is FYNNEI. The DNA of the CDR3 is TGTGCCAGCACCCTTACAGGGGGGCAATACCAGCCCCAGCATTTT. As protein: CASTLTGGQYQPQHF. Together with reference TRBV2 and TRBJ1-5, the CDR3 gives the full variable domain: EPEVTQTPSHQVTQMGQEVILRCVPISNHLYFYWYRQILGQKVEFLVSFYNNEISEKSEIFDDQFSVERPDGSNFTLKIRSTKLEDSAMYFCASTLTGGQYQPQHFGDGTRLSIL.

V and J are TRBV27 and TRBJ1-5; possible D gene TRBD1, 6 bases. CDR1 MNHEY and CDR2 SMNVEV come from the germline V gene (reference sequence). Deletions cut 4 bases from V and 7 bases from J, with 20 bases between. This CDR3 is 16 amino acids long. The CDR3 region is CASSSRGGLESQPQHF. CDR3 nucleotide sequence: TGTGCCAGCAGTTCTCGGGGGGGCCTAGAGTCCCAGCCCCAGCATTTT.

The chain's CDR3 is CAWTGGAPTEAFF. The DNA of the CDR3 is TGTGCCTGGACAGGGGGCGCCCCGACTGAAGCTTTCTTT. The V gene is TRBV30, the J gene TRBJ1-1, with TRBD1 identical over 8 bases. CDR1 is GTSNPN and CDR2 is SVGIG in the germline V gene (reference sequence). The CDR3 is made up of 13 amino acids. With V trimmed by 4 bases and J by 5 bases, 6 bases remained unmatched.

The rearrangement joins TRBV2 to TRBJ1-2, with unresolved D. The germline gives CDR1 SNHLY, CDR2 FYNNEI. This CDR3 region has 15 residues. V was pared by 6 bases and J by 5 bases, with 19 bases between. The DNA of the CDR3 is TGTGCCAGCAGAATTTATATCCCCCCGGGTTATGGCTACACCTTC. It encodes CASRIYIPPGYGYTF.

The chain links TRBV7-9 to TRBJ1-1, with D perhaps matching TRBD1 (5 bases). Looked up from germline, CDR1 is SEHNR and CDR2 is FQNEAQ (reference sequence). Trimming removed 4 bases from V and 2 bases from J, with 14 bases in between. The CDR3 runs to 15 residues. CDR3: CASSSGSRANTEAFF. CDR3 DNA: TGTGCCAGCAGCTCAGGGTCCCGAGCCAACACTGAAGCTTTCTTT.

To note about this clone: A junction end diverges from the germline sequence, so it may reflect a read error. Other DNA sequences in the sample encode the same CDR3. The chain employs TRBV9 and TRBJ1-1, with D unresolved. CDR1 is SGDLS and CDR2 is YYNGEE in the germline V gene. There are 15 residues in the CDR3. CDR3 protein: CASSTLAASVTEDFF. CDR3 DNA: TGTGCCAGCAGCACCCTAGCGGCCTCTGTTACTGAAGATTTTTTT. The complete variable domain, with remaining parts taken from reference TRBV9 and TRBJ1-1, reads DSGVTQTPKHLITATGQRVTLRCSPRSGDLSVYWYQQSLDQGLQFLIQYYNGEERAKGNILERFSAQQFPDLHSELNLSSLELGDSALYFCASSTLAASVTEDFFGQGTRLTVV.